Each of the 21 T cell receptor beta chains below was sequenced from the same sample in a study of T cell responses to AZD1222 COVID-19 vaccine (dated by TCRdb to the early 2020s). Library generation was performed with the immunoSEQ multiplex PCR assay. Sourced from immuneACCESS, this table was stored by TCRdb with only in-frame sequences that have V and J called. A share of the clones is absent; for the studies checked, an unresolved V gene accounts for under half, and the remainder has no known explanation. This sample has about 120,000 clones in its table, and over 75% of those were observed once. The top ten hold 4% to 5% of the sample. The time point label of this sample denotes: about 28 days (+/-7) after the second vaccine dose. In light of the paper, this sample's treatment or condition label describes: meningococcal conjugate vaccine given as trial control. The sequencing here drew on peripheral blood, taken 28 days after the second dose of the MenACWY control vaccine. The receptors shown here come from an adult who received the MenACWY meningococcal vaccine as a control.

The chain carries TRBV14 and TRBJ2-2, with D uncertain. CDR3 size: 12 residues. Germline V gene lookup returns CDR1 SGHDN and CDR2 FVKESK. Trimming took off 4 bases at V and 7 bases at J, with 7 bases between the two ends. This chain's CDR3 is CASSLRGGELFF. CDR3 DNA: TGTGCCAGCAGCCTGCGAGGCGGGGAGCTGTTTTTT.

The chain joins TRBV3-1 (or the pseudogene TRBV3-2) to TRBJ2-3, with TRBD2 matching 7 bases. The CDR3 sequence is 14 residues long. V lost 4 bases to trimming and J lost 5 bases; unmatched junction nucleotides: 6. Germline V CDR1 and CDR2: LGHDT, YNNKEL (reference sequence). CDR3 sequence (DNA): TGTGCCAGCAGCCCAGGACTAGGAATAGATACGCAGTATTTT. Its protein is CASSPGLGIDTQYF.

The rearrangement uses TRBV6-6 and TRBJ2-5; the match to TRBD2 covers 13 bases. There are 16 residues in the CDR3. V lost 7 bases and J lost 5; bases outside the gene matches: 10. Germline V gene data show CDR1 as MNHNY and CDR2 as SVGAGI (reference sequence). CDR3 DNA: TGTGCCAGCAAGAGGGGACTAGCGGGACGGGGGGAGACCCAGTACTTC. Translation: CASKRGLAGRGETQYF.

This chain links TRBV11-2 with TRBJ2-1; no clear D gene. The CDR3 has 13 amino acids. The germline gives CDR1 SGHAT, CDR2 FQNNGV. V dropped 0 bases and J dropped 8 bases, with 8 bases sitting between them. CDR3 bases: TGTGCCAGCAGCTTAGATCCGGGCTATGAGCAGTTCTTC. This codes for CASSLDPGYEQFF.

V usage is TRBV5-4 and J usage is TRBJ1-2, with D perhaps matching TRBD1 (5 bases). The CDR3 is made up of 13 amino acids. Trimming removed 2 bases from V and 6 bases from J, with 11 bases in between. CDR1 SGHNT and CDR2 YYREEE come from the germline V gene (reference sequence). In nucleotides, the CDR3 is TGTGCCAGCAGCTTTGGGGGTGACGATGGCTACACCTTC. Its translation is CASSFGGDDGYTF.

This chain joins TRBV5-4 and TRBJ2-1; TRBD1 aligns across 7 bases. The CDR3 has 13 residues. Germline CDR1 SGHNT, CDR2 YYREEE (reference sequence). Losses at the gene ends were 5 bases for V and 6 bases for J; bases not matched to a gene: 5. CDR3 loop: CASRDGTANEQFF. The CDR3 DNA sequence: TGTGCCAGCAGGGACGGGACAGCCAATGAGCAGTTCTTC.

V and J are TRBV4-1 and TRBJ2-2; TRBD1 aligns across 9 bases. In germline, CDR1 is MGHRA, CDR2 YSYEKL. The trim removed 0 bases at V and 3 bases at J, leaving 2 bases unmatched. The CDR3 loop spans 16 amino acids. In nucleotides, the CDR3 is TGCGCCAGCAGCCAAGAATGGACAGGGGACACCGGGGAGCTGTTTTTT. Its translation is CASSQEWTGDTGELFF.

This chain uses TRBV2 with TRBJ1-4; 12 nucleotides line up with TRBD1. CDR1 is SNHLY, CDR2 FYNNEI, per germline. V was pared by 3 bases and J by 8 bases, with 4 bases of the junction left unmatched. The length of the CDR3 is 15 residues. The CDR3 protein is CASSDRDRGREKLFF. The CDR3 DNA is TGTGCCAGCAGTGACCGGGACAGGGGGCGAGAAAAACTGTTTTTT.

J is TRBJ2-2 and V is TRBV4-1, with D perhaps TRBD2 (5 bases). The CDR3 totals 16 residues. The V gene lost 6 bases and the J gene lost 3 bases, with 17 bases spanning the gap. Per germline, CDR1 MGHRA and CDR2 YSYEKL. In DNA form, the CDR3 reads TGCGCCAGCAGGACTTGGGGAGTTCGGGACACCGGGGAGCTGTTTTTT. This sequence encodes CASRTWGVRDTGELFF.

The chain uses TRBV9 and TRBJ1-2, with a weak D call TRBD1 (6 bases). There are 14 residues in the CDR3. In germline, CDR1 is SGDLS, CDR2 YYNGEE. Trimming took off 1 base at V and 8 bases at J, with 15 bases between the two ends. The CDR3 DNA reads TGTGCCAGCAGCGTACGGACAGCCACAGGGGGCTACACCTTC. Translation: CASSVRTATGGYTF.

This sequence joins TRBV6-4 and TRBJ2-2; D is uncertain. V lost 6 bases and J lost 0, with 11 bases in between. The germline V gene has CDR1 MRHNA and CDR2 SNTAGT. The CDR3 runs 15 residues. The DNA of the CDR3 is TGTGCCAGCAGCCTAAAAGGATCGAACACCGGGGAGCTGTTTTTT. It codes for CASSLKGSNTGELFF.

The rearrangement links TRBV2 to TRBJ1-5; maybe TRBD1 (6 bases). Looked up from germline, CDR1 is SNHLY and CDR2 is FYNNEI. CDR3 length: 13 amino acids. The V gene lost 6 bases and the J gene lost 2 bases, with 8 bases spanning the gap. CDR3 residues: CASRGARNQPQHF. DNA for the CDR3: TGTGCCAGCAGGGGGGCGCGCAATCAGCCCCAGCATTTT.

CDR3 sequence: CASSYREGRYNEQFF. CDR3 nucleotides: TGTGCCAGCAGCTACCGGGAGGGCCGCTACAATGAGCAGTTCTTC. The chain employs TRBV13 and TRBJ2-1; 8 bases match TRBD2. The germline V gene has CDR1 PRHDT and CDR2 FYEKMQ (reference sequence). The trim removed 4 bases at V and 3 bases at J, leaving 5 bases unmatched. The CDR3 has 15 amino acids.

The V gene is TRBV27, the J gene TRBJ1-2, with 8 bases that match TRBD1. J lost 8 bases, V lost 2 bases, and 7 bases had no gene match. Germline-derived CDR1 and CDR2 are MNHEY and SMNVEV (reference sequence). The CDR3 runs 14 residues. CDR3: CASSLRQGAWGYTF. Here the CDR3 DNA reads TGTGCCAGCAGTTTAAGGCAGGGGGCGTGGGGCTACACCTTC.

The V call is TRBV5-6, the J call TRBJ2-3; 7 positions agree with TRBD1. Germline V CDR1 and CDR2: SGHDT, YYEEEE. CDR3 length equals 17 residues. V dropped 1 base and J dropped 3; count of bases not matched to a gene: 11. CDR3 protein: CASSLNRGSQRTDTQYF. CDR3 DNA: TGTGCCAGCAGCTTGAACAGGGGCTCCCAAAGGACAGATACGCAGTATTTT.

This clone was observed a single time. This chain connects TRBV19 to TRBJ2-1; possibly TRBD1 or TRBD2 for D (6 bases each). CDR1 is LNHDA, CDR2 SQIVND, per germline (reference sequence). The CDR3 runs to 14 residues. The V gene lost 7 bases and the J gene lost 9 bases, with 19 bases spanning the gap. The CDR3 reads CASNPGGPGSEQFF. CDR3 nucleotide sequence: TGTGCCAGTAACCCCGGGGGCCCAGGGTCTGAGCAGTTCTTC. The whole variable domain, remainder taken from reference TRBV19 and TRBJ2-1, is DGGITQSPKYLFRKEGQNVTLSCEQNLNHDAMYWYRQDPGQGLRLIYYSQIVNDFQKGDIAEGYSVSREKKESFPLTVTSAQKNPTAFYLCASNPGGPGSEQFFGPGTRLTVL.

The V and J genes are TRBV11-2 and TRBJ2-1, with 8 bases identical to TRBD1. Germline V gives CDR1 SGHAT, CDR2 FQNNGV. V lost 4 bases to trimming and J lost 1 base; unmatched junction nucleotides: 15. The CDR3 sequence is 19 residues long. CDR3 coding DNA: TGTGCCAGCAGCTCCATACGGCCAAGCGGACAGGGATCCTACAATGAGCAGTTCTTC. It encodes CASSSIRPSGQGSYNEQFF.

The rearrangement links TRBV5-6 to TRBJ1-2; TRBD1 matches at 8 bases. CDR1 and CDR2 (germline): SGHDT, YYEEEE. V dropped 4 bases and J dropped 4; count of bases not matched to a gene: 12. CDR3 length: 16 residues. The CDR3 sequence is CASSTPDRGLTYGYTF. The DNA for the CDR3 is TGTGCCAGCAGCACTCCTGACAGGGGTCTAACCTATGGCTACACCTTC.

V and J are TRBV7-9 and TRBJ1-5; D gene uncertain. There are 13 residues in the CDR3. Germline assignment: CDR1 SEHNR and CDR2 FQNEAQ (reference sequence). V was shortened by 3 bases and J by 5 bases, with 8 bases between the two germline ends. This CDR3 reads CASSFLGDQPQHF. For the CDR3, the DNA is TGTGCCAGCAGCTTTTTGGGTGATCAGCCCCAGCATTTT.

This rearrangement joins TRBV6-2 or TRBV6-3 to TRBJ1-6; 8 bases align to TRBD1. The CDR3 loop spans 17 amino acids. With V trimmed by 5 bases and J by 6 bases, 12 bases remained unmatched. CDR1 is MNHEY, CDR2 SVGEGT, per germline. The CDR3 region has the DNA TGTGCCAGCAGTGAGCCCCTCGACAGGGGTGTTAATTCACCCCTCCACTTT. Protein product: CASSEPLDRGVNSPLHF.

The CDR3 loop is CASSLYEGPGAYEQYV. The CDR3 region has the DNA TGTGCCAGCAGCTTGTATGAGGGACCGGGGGCCTACGAGCAGTACGTC. The V gene is TRBV5-5, the J gene TRBJ2-7; a weak D match, TRBD2 (6 bases). V was clipped by 1 base and J by 2 bases, with 16 bases between them. The CDR3 consists of 16 residues. CDR1 SGHKS and CDR2 YYEKEE come from the germline V gene (reference sequence).